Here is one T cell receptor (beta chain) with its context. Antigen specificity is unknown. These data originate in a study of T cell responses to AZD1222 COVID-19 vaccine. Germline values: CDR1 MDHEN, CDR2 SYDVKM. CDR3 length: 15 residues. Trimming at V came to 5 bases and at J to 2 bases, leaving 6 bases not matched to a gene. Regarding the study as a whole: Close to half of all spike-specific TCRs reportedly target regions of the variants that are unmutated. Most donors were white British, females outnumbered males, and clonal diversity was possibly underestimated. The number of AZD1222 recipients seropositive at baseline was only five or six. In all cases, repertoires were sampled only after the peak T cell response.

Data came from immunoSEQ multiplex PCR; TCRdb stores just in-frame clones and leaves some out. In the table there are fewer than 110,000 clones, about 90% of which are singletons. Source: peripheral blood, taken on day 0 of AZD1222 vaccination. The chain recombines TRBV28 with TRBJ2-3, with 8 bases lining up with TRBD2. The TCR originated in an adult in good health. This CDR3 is CASSPHGGATDTQYF. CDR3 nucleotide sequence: TGTGCCAGCAGTCCCCACGGGGGGGCCACAGATACGCAGTATTTT.